The present TCR beta chain was sequenced within a study of T cells in Graves' hyperthyroidism and ophthalmopathy. The study excluded patients with uncontrolled infection, other autoimmune disease, pregnancy or lactation. Many counts were recorded for this clonotype. The source material, RNA transcripts, was used to amplify TCR beta CDR3 regions. In the first-round RT-PCR of the TCR CDR3, the HTBI primer set was used. MiXCR, applied by TCRdb to the multiplex PCR reads, yields one record per CDR3 protein. This table has roughly 200,000 distinct CDR3 sequences, about 16% appearing once. The clonotype originates from a man in his forties with Graves' hyperthyroidism. Sequences were obtained from blood.

The CDR3 loop reads CASSLSPSTDTQYF. The CDR3 DNA reads TGTGCCAGCAGCTTGAGCCCTAGCACAGATACGCAGTATTTT. This chain links TRBV7-9 with TRBJ2-3; D unresolved. CDR3 length: 14 amino acids. Trimming shortened V by 3 bases and J by 0 bases, and 7 bases separated the two germline ends. Germline CDR1 is SEHNR and CDR2 is FQNEAQ (reference sequence).